The 9 T cell receptor beta chains given below trace back to one sample, sequenced in a study of blood T cell repertoires in COVID-19. The table came from immunoSEQ multiplex PCR; TCRdb's copy has only in-frame clones and leaves some out. This sample carries 300,000 to 350,000 clones, about 90% of them seen once, and the ten largest clones take approximately 4%. The sequenced material came from PBMCs or T cells enriched from blood (not recorded which). The receptors come from a woman aged 18-30 years with acute COVID-19.

The rearrangement uses TRBV9 and TRBJ1-1; D not certain. V gave up 2 bases and J gave up 1 base, with 6 bases separating them. The CDR3 covers 13 residues. The germline gives CDR1 SGDLS, CDR2 YYNGEE. The chain's CDR3 is CASSVGKNTEAFF. CDR3 sequence (DNA): TGTGCCAGCAGCGTCGGGAAGAACACTGAAGCTTTCTTT.

The genes are TRBV10-3 and TRBJ2-3; maybe TRBD2 (5 bases). CDR1 and CDR2 (germline): ENHRY, SYGVKD. CDR3 length equals 14 residues. V dropped 9 bases and J dropped 0 bases, with 13 bases sitting between them. The CDR3 sequence: CAMRASLSTDTQYF. In DNA form, the CDR3 reads TGTGCCATGCGGGCCAGCCTCAGCACAGATACGCAGTATTTT.

The V gene is TRBV2, the J gene TRBJ2-4; 8 bases line up with TRBD2. After removal of 2 bases from V and 7 bases from J, the junction contained 13 bases not matched to a gene. The CDR3 consists of 17 residues. Germline CDR1 and CDR2: SNHLY and FYNNEI. The CDR3 nucleotides are TGTGCCAGCAGTGAAACCATCTTACAGCGGGAGAGGAACATTCAGTACTTC. Amino acids: CASSETILQRERNIQYF.

The chain links TRBV6-5 to TRBJ1-2; TRBD1 aligns across 9 bases. Germline V gene sequence: CDR1 MNHEY, CDR2 SVGAGI. The V gene end was trimmed by 6 bases and the J gene end by 2 bases; junction bases not matched to a gene: 7. The CDR3 extends over 15 amino acids. CDR3 amino acids: CASRRLDRGNYGYTF. In DNA, the CDR3 is TGTGCCAGCAGACGCCTGGACAGGGGAAACTATGGCTACACCTTC.

This clone was picked up a small number of times. V gene TRBV5-1 combines with J gene TRBJ1-5; TRBD1 matches at 8 bases. V lost 4 bases and J lost 7; bases outside the gene matches: 10. Germline loops: CDR1 SGHRS, CDR2 YFSETQ. This CDR3 spans 15 amino acids. The CDR3 region is CASSEVGQEGQPQHF. The CDR3 coding sequence is TGCGCCAGCAGCGAAGTGGGACAGGAGGGGCAGCCCCAGCATTTT.

This sequence joins TRBV18 and TRBJ2-1; 7 bases agree with TRBD2. Germline CDR1 is KGHSH and CDR2 is LQKENI. The CDR3 runs 15 residues. V was clipped by 2 bases and J by 5 bases; unmatched bases: 6. CDR3 sequence (DNA): TGTGCCAGCTCACCAGGCCTCAGCGGGGACAATGAGCAGTTCTTC. Translation gives CASSPGLSGDNEQFF.

This sequence joins TRBV28 and TRBJ1-5; D gene unclear. The V gene lost 3 bases and the J gene lost 3 bases, with 9 bases spanning the gap. CDR1 MDHEN and CDR2 SYDVKM come from the germline V gene. The CDR3 consists of 14 residues. CDR3 in DNA: TGTGCCAGCAGTTTGAGCGGCGTCAATCAGCCCCAGCATTTT. Translating gives CASSLSGVNQPQHF.

The chain employs TRBV29-1 and TRBJ1-1, with D unclear. Trimming left V 0 bases short and J 5 bases short, with 7 bases between. Germline loops: CDR1 SQVTM, CDR2 ANQGSEA. This CDR3 is 12 amino acids long. The CDR3 DNA reads as TGCAGCGTTGAAGACGGAGGTACTGAAGCTTTCTTT. It codes for CSVEDGGTEAFF.

CDR3 in DNA: TGTGCCATCAGTGAAACGGGGACTGTTACTGAAGCTTTCTTT. Protein: CAISETGTVTEAFF. The chain joins TRBV10-3 to TRBJ1-1; a possible D gene is TRBD1 (5 bases). There are 14 residues in the CDR3. The V gene lost 3 bases and the J gene lost 5 bases, with 13 bases spanning the gap. The germline V gene encodes CDR1 ENHRY and CDR2 SYGVKD.